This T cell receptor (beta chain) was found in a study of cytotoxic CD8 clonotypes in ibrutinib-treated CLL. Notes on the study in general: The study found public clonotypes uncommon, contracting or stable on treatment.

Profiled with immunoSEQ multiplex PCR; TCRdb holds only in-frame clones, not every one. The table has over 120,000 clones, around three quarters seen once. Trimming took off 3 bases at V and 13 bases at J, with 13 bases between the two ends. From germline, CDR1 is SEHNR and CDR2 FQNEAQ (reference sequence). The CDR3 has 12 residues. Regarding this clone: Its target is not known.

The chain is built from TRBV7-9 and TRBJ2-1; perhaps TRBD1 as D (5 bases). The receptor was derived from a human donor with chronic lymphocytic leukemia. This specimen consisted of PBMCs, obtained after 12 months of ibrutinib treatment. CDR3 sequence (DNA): TGTGCCAGCAGCTTTGCCACAGGAATACAGTTCTTC. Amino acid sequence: CASSFATGIQFF. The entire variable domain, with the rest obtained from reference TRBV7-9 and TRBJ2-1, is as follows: DTGVSQNPRHKITKRGQNVTFRCDPISEHNRLYWYRQTLGQGPEFLTYFQNEAQLEKSRLLSDRFSAERPKGSFSTLEIQRTEQGDSAMYLCASSFATGIQFFGPGTRLTVL.